A single T cell receptor (beta chain) is shown here with its context. Its cognate antigen is unknown. The data derive from a study of cytomegalovirus exposure and HLA in healthy donors. For the study at large: Early released data comprised about 90 million unique TCRs from HLA-typed donors. Study-wide results and caveats: It was reported that the classifier diagnosed cytomegalovirus status with high specificity and sensitivity in both the original and validation cohorts.

Trimming stripped 0 bases from V and 5 bases from J, with 14 bases between. The CDR3 runs to 16 residues. The germline V gene encodes CDR1 LGHNA and CDR2 YNFKEQ. The PCR used 60 Vbeta and 13 Jbeta primers. Using immunoSEQ multiplex PCR, the repertoire was profiled, and TCRdb retains in-frame clones only, with some absent. The sample has about 65,000 clones. The rearrangement uses TRBV4-2 and TRBJ2-1; possibly TRBD2 for D (6 bases). This clonotype was sampled from a boy aged 5-17 years in good health and CMV-seronegative. Sequences were obtained from PBMCs. The CDR3: CASSQDWLAQDNEQFF. As DNA, the CDR3 is TGTGCCAGCAGCCAAGATTGGCTAGCGCAAGACAATGAGCAGTTCTTC.